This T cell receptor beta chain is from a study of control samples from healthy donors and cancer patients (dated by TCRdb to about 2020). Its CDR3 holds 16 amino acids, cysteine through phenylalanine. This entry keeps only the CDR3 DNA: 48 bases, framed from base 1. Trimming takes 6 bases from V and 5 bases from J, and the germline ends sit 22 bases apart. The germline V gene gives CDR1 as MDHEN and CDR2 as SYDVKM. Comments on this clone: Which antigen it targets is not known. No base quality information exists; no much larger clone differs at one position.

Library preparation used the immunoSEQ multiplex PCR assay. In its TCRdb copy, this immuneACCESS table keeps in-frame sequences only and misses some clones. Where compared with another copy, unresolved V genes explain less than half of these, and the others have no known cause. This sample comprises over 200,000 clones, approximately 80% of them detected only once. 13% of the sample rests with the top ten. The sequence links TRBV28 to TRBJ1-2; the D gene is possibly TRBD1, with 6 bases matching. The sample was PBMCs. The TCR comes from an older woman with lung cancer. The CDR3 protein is CASSLGQGIKGYGYTF. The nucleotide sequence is TGTGCCAGCAGCCTCGGGCAGGGGATAAAGGGGTATGGCTACACCTTC.